The sequence of this T cell receptor (beta chain) was determined in a study of T cells in Graves' hyperthyroidism and ophthalmopathy. Exclusion criteria comprised uncontrolled infection, other autoimmune disease, pregnancy or lactation. The diagnoses drew upon clinical symptoms, serum thyroxine and TRAb, thyroid ultrasound and orbital computed tomography. Losses at the gene ends were 0 bases for V and 0 bases for J; bases not matched to a gene: 1. The CDR3 has 15 residues. The germline V gene encodes CDR1 GTSNPN and CDR2 SVGIG (reference sequence). RNA transcripts yielded amplified TCR beta CDR3 regions. HTBI primers were employed in a first-round RT-PCR of the TCR CDR3. TCRdb redid the calling of the multiplex PCR reads with MiXCR, one entry per CDR3 protein. The sample holds around 300,000 distinct CDR3 sequences, roughly 13% seen once. Notes on the study in general: A model using 13 V-J features told ophthalmopathy apart from stable hyperthyroidism.

In its sample, this clonotype was seen many times. Its specificity is unknown. The V call is TRBV30, the J call TRBJ2-1; 8 bases are shared with TRBD1. This TCR was sampled from a woman in her 30s with Graves' hyperthyroidism that later progressed to Graves' ophthalmopathy. Sequenced sample: blood. The CDR3 coding sequence is TGTGCCTGGAGTGTACAGGGGGGCTCCTACAATGAGCAGTTCTTC. Its translation is CAWSVQGGSYNEQFF.